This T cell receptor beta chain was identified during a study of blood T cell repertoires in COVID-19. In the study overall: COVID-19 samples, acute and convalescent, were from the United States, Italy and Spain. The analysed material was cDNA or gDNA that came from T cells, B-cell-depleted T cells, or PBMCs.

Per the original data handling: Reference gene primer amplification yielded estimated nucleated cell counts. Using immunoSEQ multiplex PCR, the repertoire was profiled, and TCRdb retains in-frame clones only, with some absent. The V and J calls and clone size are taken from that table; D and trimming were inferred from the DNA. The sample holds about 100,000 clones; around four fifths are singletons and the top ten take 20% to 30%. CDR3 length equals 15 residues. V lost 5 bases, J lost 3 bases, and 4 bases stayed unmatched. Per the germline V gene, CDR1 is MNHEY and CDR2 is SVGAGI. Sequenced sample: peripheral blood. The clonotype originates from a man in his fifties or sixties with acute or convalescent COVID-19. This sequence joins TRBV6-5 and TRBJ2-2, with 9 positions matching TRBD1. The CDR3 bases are TGTGCCAGCAGTCGCACAGGGGGCGACACCGGGGAGCTGTTTTTT. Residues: CASSRTGGDTGELFF.